The rows below give T cell receptor beta chains drawn from one sample of a study of cytomegalovirus exposure and HLA in healthy donors. TCRdb's table, derived via immunoSEQ multiplex PCR, lists solely in-frame clones and lacks some. The sample has around 190,000 clones; approximately 85% are singletons. Sequencing input: PBMCs. These TCRs come from a woman aged 45-59 years in good health and CMV-seronegative. Both conserved end residues are part of each CDR3. The D gene is left open where the match is weak. Clone size is shown for a subset of rows, as once, few, many or a class of expanded clone.

v_call	d_call	clone_size	j_call	cdr3_nt	cdr3_aa
TRBV5-5	TRBD1	NA	TRBJ1-2	TGTGCCAGCAGCTTCGTTGGCCAGGGGGGAGGCGGCTACACCTTC	CASSFVGQGGGGYTF
TRBV4-3	NA	NA	TRBJ2-7	TGCGCCAGCAGCCAAGATCTTTCGGACAGCTACGAGCAGTACTTC	CASSQDLSDSYEQYF
TRBV27	NA	NA	TRBJ1-2	TGTGCCAGCGGAAGGGGGGGCTATGGCTACACCTTC	CASGRGGYGYTF
TRBV9	NA	NA	TRBJ1-1	TGTGCCAGCAGCGCCCCCCTCGGGGGGGGGAACACTGAAGCTTTCTTT	CASSAPLGGGNTEAFF
TRBV5-1	NA	NA	TRBJ2-2	TGCGCCAGCAGCTTGGGAGGACTTAACACCGGGGAGCTGTTTTTT	CASSLGGLNTGELFF
TRBV6-5	NA	NA	TRBJ2-7	TGTGCCAGCAGTTACTCGTCGGGTTCTATAGGCGAGCAGTACTTC	CASSYSSGSIGEQYF
TRBV19	NA	NA	TRBJ2-3	TGTGCCAGTAGCCAGGACAGTGGATTTATCGGCACAGATACGCAGTATTTT	CASSQDSGFIGTDTQYF
TRBV5-1	NA	once	TRBJ2-1	TGCGCCAGCAGCCCGAGCCAGCGGGCAAATGAGCAGTTCTTC	CASSPSQRANEQFF
TRBV28	TRBD1	NA	TRBJ1-2	TGTGCCAGCAGTCCCTGGGACAGGGAAAACTATGGCTACACCTTC	CASSPWDRENYGYTF
TRBV9	NA	once	TRBJ2-5	TGTGCCAGCAGCGCTCGACTAACCCAAGAGACCCAGTACTTC	CASSARLTQETQYF
TRBV11-2	TRBD1	NA	TRBJ1-5	TGTGCCAGCAGCCAGGGGGTCGAGAGCAATCAGCCCCAGCATTTT	CASSQGVESNQPQHF
TRBV2	NA	NA	TRBJ2-7	TGTGCCAGCAGTTGGGTAGCAGGAGGGAGCTCCTACGAGCAGTACTTC	CASSWVAGGSSYEQYF
TRBV6-5	NA	NA	TRBJ1-4	TGTGCCAGCTTCAGAGAAAAACTGTTTTTT	CASFREKLFF
TRBV10-3	NA	NA	TRBJ2-7	TGTGCCATCAGTGAACTTAACGAGCAGTACTTC	CAISELNEQYF
TRBV4-1	TRBD1	NA	TRBJ1-1	TGCGCCAGCAGCCAAGGTTACAGGGGTGAAGCTTTCTTT	CASSQGYRGEAFF
TRBV7-9	NA	NA	TRBJ2-1	TGTGCCAGCAGCTTAAGGGGGGTAGGGGGCCTCGGATACAATGAGCAGTTCTTC	CASSLRGVGGLGYNEQFF
TRBV4-1	NA	NA	TRBJ2-7	TGCGCCAGCAGCCAAGTTGGCAGGCGCTCCTACGAGCAGTACTTC	CASSQVGRRSYEQYF
TRBV27	TRBD1	NA	TRBJ2-1	TGTGCCAGCAGTCCCCCCCTGGGACAGGGGGATCGGGCGCAGTTCTTC	CASSPPLGQGDRAQFF
TRBV18	NA	NA	TRBJ1-5	TGTGCCAGCTCACCAATACTGGAGGGCAATCAGCCCCAGCATTTT	CASSPILEGNQPQHF
TRBV7-2	TRBD2	once	TRBJ2-5	TGTGCCAGCAGCTTAACTAGCGGGAGATCAGAGACCCAGTACTTC	CASSLTSGRSETQYF
TRBV7-6	NA	NA	TRBJ1-4	TGTGCCAGCAGCTCGACAGAAAAACTGTTTTTT	CASSSTEKLFF
TRBV19	NA	NA	TRBJ2-7	TGTGCCAGTAGCAGATCAGGGGCCTACAAGCAGTACTTC	CASSRSGAYKQYF
TRBV7-9	TRBD1	NA	TRBJ2-7	TGTGCCAGCACGGGGGACAGGGGTCACGAGCAGTACTTC	CASTGDRGHEQYF
TRBV6-1	NA	once	TRBJ1-4	TGTGCCAGCAGTCGGGGACAAGGGGAAAAACTGTTTTTT	CASSRGQGEKLFF